This TCR beta chain was retrieved from a study of a mutant IDH1 vaccine in newly diagnosed glioma. Study overall: Patients under treatment included around 60% males and about 38% females and had a mean age of around 43 years. Before enrollment, patients got radiotherapy alone, temozolomide alone, or mostly the combination.

Time point here: baseline, week 1 (first vaccination visit). Treatment in this sample: pre-vaccination baseline after standard-of-care therapy. Diagnosis in the donors showed new WHO grade 3 or 4 astrocytomas that were IDH1-mutant and ATRX-lost. Sequencing was performed with immunoSEQ multiplex PCR; in TCRdb, only in-frame clones are kept and a portion is missing. This table holds 45,000 to 65,000 clones, around 80% found once. CDR3 length equals 13 residues. V dropped 6 bases and J dropped 0 bases, with 6 bases sitting between them. Germline values: CDR1 SNHLY, CDR2 FYNNEI. The receptor was isolated from a man aged 18 to 35 with glioma. The gene calls are TRBV2 and TRBJ1-3; D uncertain. The specimen comprised PBMCs, sampled from a glioma patient treated with radiotherapy, temozolomide or both. This CDR3 reads CASRSGSGNTIYF. Written as DNA, the CDR3 is TGTGCCAGCAGGTCCGGCTCTGGAAACACCATATATTTT.